This TCR beta chain derives from a study of CD8 T cells in ankylosing spondylitis. As the method for making TCR beta libraries, quantitative 5'-RACE with molecular barcodes was used. Each CDR3 protein gets one entry after TCRdb re-called the 5' RACE reads with MiXCR. The data show about 360,000 distinct CDR3 sequences, roughly 20% seen once. This CDR3 region has 14 residues. Germline-derived CDR1 and CDR2 are MGHRA and YSYEKL. Trimming removed 1 base from V and 2 bases from J, with 9 bases in between. A remark on this clonotype: Its antigen is as yet unknown.

General study results and limits: Ankylosing spondylitis blood seemed to carry a telltale TCR beta motif made of about 8 highly homologous variants. The clones that were linked to disease were reported to be significantly enriched in matched synovial fluid samples from ankylosing spondylitis patients. Prior work had noted some motif variants in reactive arthritis blood and synovial fluid.

This sequence originates from a male donor with ankylosing spondylitis or in good health (not recorded which). Sequencing input: blood, either unsorted or a sorted T cell fraction (not recorded which). The chain carries TRBV4-1 and TRBJ2-7; D is ambiguous. In DNA, the CDR3 is TGCGCCAGCAGCCAAGGAGCCACAGCCTACGAGCAGTACTTC. Translation gives CASSQGATAYEQYF.